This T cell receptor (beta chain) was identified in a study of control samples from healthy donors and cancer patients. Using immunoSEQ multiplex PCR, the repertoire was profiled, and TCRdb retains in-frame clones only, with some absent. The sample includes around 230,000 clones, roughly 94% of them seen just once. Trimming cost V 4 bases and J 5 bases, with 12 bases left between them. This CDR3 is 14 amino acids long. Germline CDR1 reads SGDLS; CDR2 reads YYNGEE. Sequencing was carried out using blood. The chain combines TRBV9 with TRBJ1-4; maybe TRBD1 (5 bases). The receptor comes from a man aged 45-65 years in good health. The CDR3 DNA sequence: TGTGCCAGCAGCCCCCGGGGCAGGAATGAAAAACTGTTTTTT. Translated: CASSPRGRNEKLFF.